A single sample is the source of the 6 T cell receptor beta chains below, sequenced in a study of blood T cell repertoires in COVID-19 (TCRdb year 2020). Library preparation was by the immunoSEQ multiplex PCR assay. Here the immuneACCESS table is served through TCRdb, limited to in-frame sequences with V and J called. Missing clones are a known gap in these copies; in checked studies unresolved V genes cover under half, and the rest lacks a known reason. This sample lists approximately 270,000 clones; 85% to 90% were detected once. Of the sample, around 0.84% is held by the ten largest clones. Sequenced material: peripheral blood. The source of these receptors is a young man with acute or convalescent COVID-19.

The chain carries TRBV5-4 and TRBJ2-1; maybe TRBD1 (6 bases). CDR1 is SGHNT, CDR2 YYREEE, per germline (reference sequence). The CDR3 totals 15 residues. V was clipped by 0 bases and J by 9 bases, with 16 bases between them. In DNA, the CDR3 is TGTGCCAGCAGCTTGGGACAGGCGTTTGACCGTGAGCAGTTCTTC. It encodes CASSLGQAFDREQFF.

J is TRBJ1-2 and V is TRBV6-5; D not resolved. CDR3 size: 13 residues. Germline V gene data show CDR1 as MNHEY and CDR2 as SVGAGI. With 5 bases removed from V and 9 bases from J, the gap between germline ends came to 16 bases. The chain's CDR3 is CASSTSWADSYTF. CDR3 bases: TGTGCCAGCAGTACCTCCTGGGCAGACAGCTACACCTTC.

This clone was found a few times. The rearrangement uses TRBV7-3 and TRBJ1-1, with 10 bases matching TRBD1. Per the germline V gene, CDR1 is SGHTA and CDR2 is FQGTGA. The CDR3 runs 14 residues. The V and J ends lost 5 bases and 4 bases, in that order; junction bases with no gene match: 4. The CDR3 reads CASSERQGATEAFF. DNA of the CDR3: TGTGCCAGCAGCGAAAGACAGGGGGCCACTGAAGCTTTCTTT.

The chain couples TRBV30 to TRBJ1-2; D is perhaps TRBD1 (5 bases). CDR3 length equals 14 residues. Germline values: CDR1 GTSNPN, CDR2 SVGIG (reference sequence). The germline V and J ends were trimmed by 6 bases and 2 bases, with 16 bases remaining between them. The CDR3 spells CACYRGTHNYGYTF. In nucleotides, the CDR3 is TGTGCCTGCTACCGCGGGACCCACAACTATGGCTACACCTTC.

V is TRBV7-2 and J is TRBJ1-5; TRBD1 agrees at 7 bases. Trimming at V came to 3 bases and at J to 0 bases, leaving 5 bases not matched to a gene. Germline V gene sequence: CDR1 SGHTA, CDR2 FQGNSA. This CDR3 region has 16 residues. CDR3 coding DNA: TGTGCCAGCAGCTTTACAGGGGTTCCTAGCAATCAGCCCCAGCATTTT. It specifies CASSFTGVPSNQPQHF.

This chain joins TRBV6-5 and TRBJ2-1; TRBD2 agrees at 8 bases. CDR3 size: 16 residues. Germline V lookup: CDR1 MNHEY, CDR2 SVGAGI. V was pared by 2 bases and J by 1 base, with 4 bases of the junction left unmatched. The CDR3 coding sequence is TGTGCCAGCAGTTACCAACTAGCGGCGTCCTACAATGAGCAGTTCTTC. It yields the protein CASSYQLAASYNEQFF.